This TCR beta chain is drawn from a study of shared clonotypes between healthy human individuals. As to this clone: No antigen is known for it.

Overall study findings and caveats: Generally, estimated richness proved larger in naive subsets than it did in memory subsets. Generation of non-shared clonotypes was less probable than generation of clonotypes shared by all four donors.

The method was immunoSEQ multiplex PCR; TCRdb's version includes in-frame clones alone and lacks a portion of them. The repertoire holds over 400,000 clones, with roughly 95% as singletons. The donors, healthy adults who were HIV-negative, had experienced no recent acute infections or vaccinations. The sequence came from a young woman in good health. The sample taken for sequencing was naive CD4+ T cells sorted from blood. Subset given: CD45RA+ positively selected.

CDR3 region: CASSLIGTGTGELFF. CDR3 DNA sequence: TGTGCCAGCAGCTTAATTGGAACGGGAACCGGGGAGCTGTTTTTT. The J gene is TRBJ2-2, the V gene TRBV7-3; tentatively, D is TRBD2 (5 bases). The length of the CDR3 is 15 residues. The V gene lost 1 base and the J gene lost 5 bases, with 11 bases spanning the gap. Germline CDR1 and CDR2: SGHTA and FQGTGA.